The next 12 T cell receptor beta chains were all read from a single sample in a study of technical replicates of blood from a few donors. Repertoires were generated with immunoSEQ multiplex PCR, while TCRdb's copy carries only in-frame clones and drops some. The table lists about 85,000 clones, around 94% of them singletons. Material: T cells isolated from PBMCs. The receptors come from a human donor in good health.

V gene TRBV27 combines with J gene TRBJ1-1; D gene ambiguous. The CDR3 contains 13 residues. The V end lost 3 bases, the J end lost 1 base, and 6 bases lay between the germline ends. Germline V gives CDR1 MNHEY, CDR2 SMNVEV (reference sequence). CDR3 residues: CASSFKANTEAFF. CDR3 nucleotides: TGTGCCAGCAGTTTTAAAGCGAACACTGAAGCTTTCTTT.

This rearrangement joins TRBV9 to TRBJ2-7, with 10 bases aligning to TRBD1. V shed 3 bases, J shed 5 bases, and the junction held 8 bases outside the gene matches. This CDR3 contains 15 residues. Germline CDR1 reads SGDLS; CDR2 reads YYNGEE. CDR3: CASSGIGDRGDEQYF. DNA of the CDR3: TGTGCCAGCAGCGGCATTGGGGACAGGGGTGACGAGCAGTACTTC. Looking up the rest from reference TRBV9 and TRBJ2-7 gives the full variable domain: DSGVTQTPKHLITATGQRVTLRCSPRSGDLSVYWYQQSLDQGLQFLIQYYNGEERAKGNILERFSAQQFPDLHSELNLSSLELGDSALYFCASSGIGDRGDEQYFGPGTRLTVT.

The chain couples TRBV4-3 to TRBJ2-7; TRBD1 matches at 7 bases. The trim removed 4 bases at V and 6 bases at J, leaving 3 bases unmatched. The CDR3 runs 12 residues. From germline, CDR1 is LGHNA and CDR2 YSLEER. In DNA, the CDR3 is TGCGCCAGCAGCCCCCCAGGGGGCGAGCAGTACTTC. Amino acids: CASSPPGGEQYF.

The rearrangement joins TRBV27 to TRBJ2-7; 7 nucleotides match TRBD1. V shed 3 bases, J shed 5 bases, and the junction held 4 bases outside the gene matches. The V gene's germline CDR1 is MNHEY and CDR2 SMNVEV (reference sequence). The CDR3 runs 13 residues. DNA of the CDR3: TGTGCCAGCAGTTTGAACAGGGGCAACGAGCAGTACTTC. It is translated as CASSLNRGNEQYF.

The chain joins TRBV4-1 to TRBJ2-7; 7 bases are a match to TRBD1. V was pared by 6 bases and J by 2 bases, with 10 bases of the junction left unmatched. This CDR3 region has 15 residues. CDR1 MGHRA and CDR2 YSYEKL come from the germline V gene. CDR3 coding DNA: TGCGCCAGCAGTGCTATACCCGGGACAGCCTACGAGCAGTACTTC. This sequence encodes CASSAIPGTAYEQYF.

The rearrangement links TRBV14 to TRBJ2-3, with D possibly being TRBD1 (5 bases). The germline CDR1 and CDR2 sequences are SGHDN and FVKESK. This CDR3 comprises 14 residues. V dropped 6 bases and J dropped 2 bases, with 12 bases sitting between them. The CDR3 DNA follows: TGTGCCAGCAGTTATGGCAGGGCCACAGATACGCAGTATTTT. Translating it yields CASSYGRATDTQYF.

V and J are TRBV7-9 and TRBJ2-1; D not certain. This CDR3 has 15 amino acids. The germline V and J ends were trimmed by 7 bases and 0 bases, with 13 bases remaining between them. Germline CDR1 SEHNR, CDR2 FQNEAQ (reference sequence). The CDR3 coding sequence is TGTGCCAGCATCTCTGACTCATACTCCTACAATGAGCAGTTCTTC. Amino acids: CASISDSYSYNEQFF.

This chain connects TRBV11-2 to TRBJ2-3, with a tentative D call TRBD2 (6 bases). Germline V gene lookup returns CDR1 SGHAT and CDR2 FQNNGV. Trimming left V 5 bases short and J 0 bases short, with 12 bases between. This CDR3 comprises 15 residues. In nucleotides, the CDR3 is TGTGCCAGCAGCCCTTTAGCGGCTAGCACAGATACGCAGTATTTT. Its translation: CASSPLAASTDTQYF.

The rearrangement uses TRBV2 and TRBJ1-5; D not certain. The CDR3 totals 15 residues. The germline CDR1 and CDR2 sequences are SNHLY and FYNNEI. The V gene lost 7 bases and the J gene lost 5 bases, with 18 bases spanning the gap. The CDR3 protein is CASTEDWFRDQPQHF. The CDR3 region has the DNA TGTGCCAGCACTGAGGACTGGTTTAGGGATCAGCCCCAGCATTTT.

The CDR3, as DNA: TGTGCCAGCAGTTTTCTACGGGACAGCTACGAGCAGTACTTC. This codes for CASSFLRDSYEQYF. The genes are TRBV27 and TRBJ2-7, with TRBD1 identical over 7 bases. The CDR3 sequence is 14 residues long. The V and J ends lost 3 bases and 3 bases, in that order; junction bases with no gene match: 5. The germline V gene has CDR1 MNHEY and CDR2 SMNVEV (reference sequence).

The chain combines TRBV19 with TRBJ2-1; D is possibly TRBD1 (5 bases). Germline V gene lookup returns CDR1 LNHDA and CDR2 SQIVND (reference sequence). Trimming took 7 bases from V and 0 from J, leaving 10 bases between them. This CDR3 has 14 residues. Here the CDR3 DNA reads TGTGCCAGTAATAAGCAGGGCTCCTACAATGAGCAGTTCTTC. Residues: CASNKQGSYNEQFF.

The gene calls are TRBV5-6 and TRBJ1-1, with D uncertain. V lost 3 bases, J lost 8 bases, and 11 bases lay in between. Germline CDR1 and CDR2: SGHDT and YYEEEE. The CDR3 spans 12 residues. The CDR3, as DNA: TGTGCCAGCAGCTGGAGAGAAACCGAAGCTTTCTTT. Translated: CASSWRETEAFF.